This TCR beta chain was retrieved from a study of T cells after posttransplantation cyclophosphamide. Germline values: CDR1 MGHRA, CDR2 YSYEKL. The V end lost 0 bases, the J end lost 4 bases, and 12 bases lay between the germline ends. The CDR3 covers 15 residues. Many counts were recorded for this clone. What it recognizes is unknown. Distinct nucleotide sequences in the sample also encode this CDR3. Here immunoSEQ multiplex PCR was the method, and the copy in TCRdb shows in-frame clones only, minus some. The specimen has about 40,000 clones, none found just once. This related bone marrow graft donor gave peripheral blood on the day of marrow donation. Study results and limitations: Later post-transplant blood repertoires were often dominated by donor CD8+ memory clones. Recipient CMV seropositivity and CMV reactivation strongly tracked TRB clonality. TRB overlap between skin or GI tissue T cells and blood was limited.

Sequences were obtained from PBMCs. This rearrangement joins TRBV4-1 to TRBJ1-2; tentative D call: TRBD1 (6 bases). The TCR originated in a woman aged 50 to 60 in good health and a related stem cell transplant donor. The CDR3 reads CASSQDEDSVYGYTF. DNA of the CDR3: TGCGCCAGCAGCCAAGACGAGGACAGCGTCTATGGCTACACCTTC.